The source of this TCR beta chain is a study of regulatory T cells in long-lasting Graves disease. As to time point: newly diagnosed GD, antithyroid drugs for less than 3 months. RNA isolated from PBMCs was used to make the TCR library. Collection of peripheral blood (nine milliliters) was done using EDTA tubes. Broader study findings: Persistent Graves' patients possessed reduced TCR diversity relative to recently diagnosed ones.

This clonotype was detected ten times or more. Its antigen is still unknown. Building the TCR beta libraries relied on iRepertoire HTBI primers, and CDR3 regions underwent Arm-PCR. Per the original data handling: Sample data revealed approximately 62 TRBV and 12 to 15 TRBJ segments. TCRdb ran MiXCR on the multiplex PCR reads and lists one entry per CDR3 protein. The V and J calls and clone size are TCRdb's, not the authors'. The data hold a few hundred thousand distinct CDR3 sequences, with approximately 16% observed a single time. The same data also went into a second study, on T cells in Graves' hyperthyroidism and ophthalmopathy. From that study: When the TCR CDR3 underwent first-round RT-PCR, the HTBI primer set was used.

The sequences come from peripheral blood mononuclear cells (PBMCs), collected at new diagnosis, from a patient treated with antithyroid drugs. The TCR comes from a woman under 30 with Graves disease.

The CDR3 DNA is TGTGCCAGCAGACCCCCCCCGGGACAGGGTATCTATGGCTACACCTTC. Translated, it gives CASRPPPGQGIYGYTF. V is TRBV28 and J is TRBJ1-2; 9 nucleotides match TRBD1. There are 16 residues in the CDR3. CDR1 is MDHEN, CDR2 SYDVKM, per germline. V dropped 6 bases and J dropped 4; count of bases not matched to a gene: 12.